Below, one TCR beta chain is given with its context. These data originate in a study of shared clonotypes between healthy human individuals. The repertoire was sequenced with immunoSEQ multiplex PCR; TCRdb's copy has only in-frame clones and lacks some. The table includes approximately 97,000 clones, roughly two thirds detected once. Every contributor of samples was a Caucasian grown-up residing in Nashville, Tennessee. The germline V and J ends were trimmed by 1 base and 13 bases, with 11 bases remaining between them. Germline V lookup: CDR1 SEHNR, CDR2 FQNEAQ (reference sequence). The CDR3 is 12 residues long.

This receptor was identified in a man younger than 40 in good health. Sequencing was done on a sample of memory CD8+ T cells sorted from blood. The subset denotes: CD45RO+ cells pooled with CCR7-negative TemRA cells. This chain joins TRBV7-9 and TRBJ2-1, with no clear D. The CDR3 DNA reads TGTGCCAGCAGCTTAGTAATTGAGTACCAGTTCTTC. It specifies CASSLVIEYQFF.